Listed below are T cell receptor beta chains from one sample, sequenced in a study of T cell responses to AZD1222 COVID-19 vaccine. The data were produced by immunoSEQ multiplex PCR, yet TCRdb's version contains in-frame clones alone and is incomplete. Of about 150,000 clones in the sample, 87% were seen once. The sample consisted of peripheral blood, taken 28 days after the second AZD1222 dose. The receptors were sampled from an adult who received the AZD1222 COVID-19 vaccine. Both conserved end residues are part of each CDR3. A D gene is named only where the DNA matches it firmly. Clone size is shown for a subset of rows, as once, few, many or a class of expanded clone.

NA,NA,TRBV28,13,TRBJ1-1,NA,CASSLSLREEAFF
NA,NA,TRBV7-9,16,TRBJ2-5,TGTGCCAGCAGCACCTACGCCTTCGGGAGTGGAGAGACCCAGTACTTC,CASSTYAFGSGETQYF
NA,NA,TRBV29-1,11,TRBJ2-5,TGCAGCGTTGTAGTCCAAGAGACCCAGTACTTC,CSVVVQETQYF
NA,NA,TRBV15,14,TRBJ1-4,TGTGCCACCAGCGGGCGGGGGGCAGGCGGAAAACTGTTTTTT,CATSGRGAGGKLFF
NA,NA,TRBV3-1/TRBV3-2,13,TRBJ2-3,TGTGCCAGCAGGGATACTAGCACAGATACGCAGTATTTT,CASRDTSTDTQYF
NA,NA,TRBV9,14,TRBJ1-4,TGTGCCAGCAGCGCCTGGGGGACTAATGAAAAACTGTTTTTT,CASSAWGTNEKLFF
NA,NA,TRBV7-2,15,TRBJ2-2,TGTGCCAGCAGCCCACGAGCAGCGAGCACCGGGGAGCTGTTTTTT,CASSPRAASTGELFF
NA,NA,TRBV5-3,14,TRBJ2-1,TGTGCCAGAAGCTTGGGCCGTTCCTACAATGAGCAGTTCTTC,CARSLGRSYNEQFF
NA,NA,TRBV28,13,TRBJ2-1,TGTGCCAGCAGCCGAGGATCCTACAATGAGCAGTTCTTC,CASSRGSYNEQFF
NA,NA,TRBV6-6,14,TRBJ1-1,TGTGCCAGCACGGAGAGGGGCGCATACACTGAAGCTTTCTTT,CASTERGAYTEAFF
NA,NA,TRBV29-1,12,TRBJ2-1,TGCAGCGTGTCCCTTCCGGGCCATGAGCAGTTCTTC,CSVSLPGHEQFF
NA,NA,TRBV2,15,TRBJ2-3,TGTGCCAGCAGTGAAGAGGGCGGGGGCGCAGATACGCAGTATTTT,CASSEEGGGADTQYF
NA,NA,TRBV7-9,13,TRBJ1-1,TGTGCCAGCAGCCCTCAGGGTTTAGGTGAAGCTTTCTTT,CASSPQGLGEAFF
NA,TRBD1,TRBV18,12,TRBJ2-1,TGTGCCAGCTCAAAGGACAGGCTCGAGCAGTTCTTC,CASSKDRLEQFF
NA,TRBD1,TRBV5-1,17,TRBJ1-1,TGCGCCAGCAGCCGAACCGGGACAGGGAATTTCGGCACTGAAGCTTTCTTT,CASSRTGTGNFGTEAFF
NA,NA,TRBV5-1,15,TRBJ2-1,TGCGCCAGCAGCTCCGGAGGGAACTCCTACAATGAGCAGTTCTTC,CASSSGGNSYNEQFF
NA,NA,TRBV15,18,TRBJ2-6,TGTGCCACCAGCAGAGATATGCCAGGGGGAGGAGGGGCCAACGTCCTGACTTTC,CATSRDMPGGGGANVLTF
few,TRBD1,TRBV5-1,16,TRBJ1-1,TGCGCCAGCAGCTTGACCACCCTGACAGGGCCCGCTGAAGCTTTCTTT,CASSLTTLTGPAEAFF
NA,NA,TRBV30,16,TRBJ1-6,TGTGCCTGGAGTGTAACCCGGGGGCAACGGGGGAGGGCCCTCCACTTT,CAWSVTRGQRGRALHF
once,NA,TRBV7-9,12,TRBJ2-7,TGTGCCAGCAGTTTGGTGGACTACGAGCAGTACTTC,CASSLVDYEQYF
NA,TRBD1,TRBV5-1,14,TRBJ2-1,TGCGCCAGCAGCTTGAGACAGGGGGACAATGAGCAGTTCTTC,CASSLRQGDNEQFF
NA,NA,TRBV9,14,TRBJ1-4,TGTGCCAGCAGCGTAGGGGGTTTAGGGGAAAAACTGTTTTTT,CASSVGGLGEKLFF
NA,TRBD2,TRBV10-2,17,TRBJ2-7,TGCGCCAGCAGTGTAGTTGTGGGGGGACTAGCGGGGTACGAGCAGTACTTC,CASSVVVGGLAGYEQYF
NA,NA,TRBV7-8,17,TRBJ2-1,TGTGCCAGCAGCCGAAATCCCGGGACCCTACTAGGCAATGAGCAGTTCTTC,CASSRNPGTLLGNEQFF
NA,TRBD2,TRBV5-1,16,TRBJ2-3,TGCGCCAGCAGCTTGATTAGCGGGAGGGTTGGAGATACGCAGTATTTT,CASSLISGRVGDTQYF
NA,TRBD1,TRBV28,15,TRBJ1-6,TGTGCCAGCAGCTCTCCGACAGGGGCTAAATCACCCCTCCACTTT,CASSSPTGAKSPLHF
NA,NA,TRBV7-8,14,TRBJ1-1,TGTGCCAGCAGCTTCCAGGGGTTGAACACTGAAGCTTTCTTT,CASSFQGLNTEAFF
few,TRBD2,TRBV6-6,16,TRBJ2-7,TGTGCCAGCAGTTACTCGAACCTAGCGGGTTCGGGCGAGCAGTACTTC,CASSYSNLAGSGEQYF
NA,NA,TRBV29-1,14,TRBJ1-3,TGCAGCGCGACCTCGGGGGACATTGAAAACACCATATATTTT,CSATSGDIENTIYF
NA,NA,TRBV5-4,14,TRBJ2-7,TGTGCCAGCAGGAAGGACTGGAACTCCTACGAGCAGTACTTC,CASRKDWNSYEQYF
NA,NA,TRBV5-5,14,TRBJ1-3,TGTGCCAGCAGCTTGGCTGGGGGCGGAAACACCATATATTTT,CASSLAGGGNTIYF
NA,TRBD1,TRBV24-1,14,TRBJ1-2,TGTGCCACCAGTGAAGGGACAGGGGTCTATGGCTACACCTTC,CATSEGTGVYGYTF
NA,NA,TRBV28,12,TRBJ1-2,TGTGCCAGCAGTTTTCGGGGTGGCGGCTACACCTTC,CASSFRGGGYTF